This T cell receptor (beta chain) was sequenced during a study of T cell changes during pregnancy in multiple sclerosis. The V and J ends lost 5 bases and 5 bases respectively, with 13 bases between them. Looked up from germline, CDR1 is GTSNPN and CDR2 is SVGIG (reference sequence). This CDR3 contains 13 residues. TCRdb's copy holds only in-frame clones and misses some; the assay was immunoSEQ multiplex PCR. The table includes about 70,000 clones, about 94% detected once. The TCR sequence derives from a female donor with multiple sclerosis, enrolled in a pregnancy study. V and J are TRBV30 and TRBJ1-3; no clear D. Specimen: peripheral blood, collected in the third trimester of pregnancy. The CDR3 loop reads CAWAEDFRNTIYF. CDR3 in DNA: TGTGCCTGGGCCGAAGACTTTAGAAACACCATATATTTT.